This TCR beta chain comes out of a study of T cell responses to AZD1222 COVID-19 vaccine. Looking at the study overall: Second doses were pooled across both intervals (about 4 or about 12 weeks).

Data came from immunoSEQ multiplex PCR; TCRdb stores just in-frame clones and leaves some out. Here the sample spans some 150,000 clones, roughly 93% being singletons. Comments on this clone: Its antigen remains unidentified.

Overall study results and limits: AZD1222 recipients seropositive at baseline numbered only 6 or 7. Once two AZD1222 doses were given, Spike-specific TCR breadth and depth went up. The donor cohort was predominantly white British with a female majority, and clonal diversity may have been underestimated.

Trimming shortened V by 4 bases and J by 2 bases, and 12 bases separated the two germline ends. This CDR3 has 15 amino acids. Per the germline V gene, CDR1 is SEHNR and CDR2 is FQNEAQ (reference sequence). The rearrangement joins TRBV7-9 to TRBJ1-5; D might be TRBD1 (6 bases). This sequence originates from an adult in good health. Sequenced material: peripheral blood, taken on day 0 of AZD1222 vaccination. CDR3 coding DNA: TGTGCCAGCAGCTCTGGGGGCATGGGCAATCAGCCCCAGCATTTT. Its protein product is CASSSGGMGNQPQHF. The variable domain in full, completed from reference TRBV7-9 and TRBJ1-5, reads DTGVSQNPRHKITKRGQNVTFRCDPISEHNRLYWYRQTLGQGPEFLTYFQNEAQLEKSRLLSDRFSAERPKGSFSTLEIQRTEQGDSAMYLCASSSGGMGNQPQHFGDGTRLSIL.